This TCR beta chain is from a study of shared clonotypes between healthy human individuals (TCRdb year 2020). In terms of the full investigation: The cohort included three men and a couple of women between 18 and 49 years of age. Per donor, three plates each were used for CD4 naive and CD4 memory, two for CD8 naive, and one for CD8 memory. The study deeply sequenced blood TCR repertoires of several healthy adults to estimate repertoire size and the extent of clonotype sharing between individuals. To increase sequencing depth and limit assay-specific biases, different laboratories used diverse techniques to prepare libraries and sequence TCR repertoires. Per donor, leukapheresis produced somewhere between about 0.9 and 9.5 billion PBMCs.

Using the deep immunoSEQ assay, multiplex PCR amplified TCR CDR3 regions from genomic DNA. Extracted genomic DNA from each cell subset was spread evenly across all wells of several immunoSEQ 96-well plates, with each plate serving as a replicate. Each replicate PCR for sorted subsets received about 0.2 ug genomic DNA, equal to tens of thousands of T cell genomes. The purified libraries were quantified using a Qubit 3.0 fluorometer, sized with a Bioanalyzer 2100, and then quantified again using the KAPA Library Quantification kit. Each immunoSEQ 96-well plate was sequenced on its own single-read 150-cycle Illumina NextSeq 550 flow cell. As for the authors' bioinformatics: Because only junctional sequences without quality scores were contained in the immunoSEQ output, filtering matching that applied to full-length reads could not be performed. Sequences were annotated with PyIR, a Python wrapper for IgBLAST v1.9, using IMGT germline references to assign V/J genes and CDR3. Reads were removed for weak V/J assignments (E-value above 1e-6), missing CDR3, stop codons, out-of-frame junctions, or ambiguous translated residues. V3J clonotypes were defined by identical inferred V gene, J gene, and CDR3 amino acid sequence. To compute the percentage overlap between repertoires, the number of shared unique clonotypes was divided by the size of the smaller repertoire. Richness of each repertoire was evaluated using RTK rarefaction, the Chao1 estimator, and Recon v2.1 estimates of unobserved clonotypes. Generation probabilities for all TCRbeta clonotypes obtained by the gDNA method from a handful of donors were computed using OLGA. The immuneACCESS repertoire file appears here via TCRdb, limited to in-frame rearrangements. These files lack a portion of the clones; in checked studies, under half of the deficit traces to unresolved V genes, and the cause of the others is not known. D and trimming come from the DNA, and the V and J calls and clone size come from that table. The sample includes over 800,000 clones, with nearly 95% observed a single time. The leading ten clones occupy approximately 25% of the sample.

Its CDR3 holds 14 amino acids, cysteine through phenylalanine. The read is trimmed to its CDR3 DNA, 42 bases read in frame from base 1. V and J lose 0 bases and 8 bases, and a span of 13 bases separates them. From a lookup of the germline V gene, CDR1 and CDR2 are MDHEN and SYDVKM. CD8 naive samples consisted of CD45RO-negative cells that were positively selected for CCR7, yielding a CD45RA+CCR7+ population without TemRA cells. Healthy HIV-negative adults with no recently reported acute infections or vaccinations were included as donors. Every donor was a Caucasian adult residing in Nashville, Tennessee, USA. After blood collection by leukapheresis, PBMCs were isolated using Ficoll-Histopaque density gradient centrifugation and then cryopreserved in the vapor phase of liquid nitrogen. Purity and quantity of every magnetically sorted T cell population were checked by analytical flow cytometry. From each sorted fraction, genomic DNA was isolated and quantified by UV absorbance on a Nanodrop 2000c.

The research as a whole found: Because the study included a small number of donors, the genetic and exposure-history diversity represented was limited. Based on pairwise subsampling, the degree of clonotype sharing among donors was expected to be affected by sequencing depth. Rarefaction of sorted-subset datasets indicated incomplete sequencing despite the large sequencing depth. Clonotypes shared by all four sorted-subset donors showed higher generation probabilities than non-shared clonotypes. Larger estimated clonotype richness was generally found for naive subsets than for memory subsets. Sampling was limited to blood, and TCR repertoires in tissue likely differ from TCR repertoires in blood. When a few donors were compared, the shared fraction of clonotypes was 5% to 6.5% for naive CD4, over 3% for naive CD8, about 2.4% for memory CD4, and less than 0.45% for memory CD8.

About this clone itself: Its specific antigen is unknown. The input lacks base qualities; no much larger clone sits a single base away.

The sequence was obtained from a man aged 25-45 years in good health. The sequencing input was naive CD8+ T cells sorted from blood. In the paper's terms, the cell subset or site label means: CD45RA+CCR7+. The rearrangement combines TRBV28 with TRBJ1-2; no D segment can be confidently identified. The CDR3 protein is CASSLWAPTGGYTF. The DNA sequence is TGTGCCAGCAGTTTATGGGCCCCCACGGGGGGCTACACCTTC.